The rows below give T cell receptor beta chains drawn from one sample of a study of shared clonotypes between healthy human individuals. The repertoire was sequenced with immunoSEQ multiplex PCR; TCRdb's copy has only in-frame clones and lacks some. This table has 2 million to 2.5 million clones, roughly 95% appearing once. The source material was naive CD4+ T cells sorted from blood. Receptor source: a young man in good health. CDR3s include the opening cysteine and the closing phenylalanine or tryptophan. The D gene is left open where the match is weak. Size is omitted from some rows. Given values are once, few, many or a class for expanded clones.

D gene | J gene | clone size | V gene | CDR3 protein | CDR3 DNA
- | TRBJ1-1 | - | TRBV25-1 | CASSPTGPSLNTEAFF | TGTGCCAGCAGCCCGACAGGACCATCCCTAAACACTGAAGCTTTCTTT
TRBD1 | TRBJ1-1 | - | TRBV16 | CASSQIEGARAFF | TGTGCCAGCAGCCAGATCGAGGGGGCAAGAGCTTTCTTT
- | TRBJ2-5 | - | TRBV27 | CASSLQSAETQYF | TGTGCCAGCAGTTTACAAAGCGCAGAGACCCAGTACTTC
- | TRBJ1-5 | once | TRBV20-1 | CSARCQPQHF | TGCAGTGCTAGATGTCAGCCCCAGCATTTT
TRBD2 | TRBJ2-1 | once | TRBV28 | CASSPGTSGSSYNEQFF | TGTGCCAGCAGTCCCGGGACTAGCGGGAGCTCCTACAATGAGCAGTTCTTC
TRBD1 | TRBJ1-6 | - | TRBV5-8 | CASSLGDRGTNNSPLHF | TGTGCCAGCAGCCTGGGGGACAGGGGGACTAATAATTCACCCCTCCACTTT
- | TRBJ1-2 | - | TRBV18 | CASSPGRQNYGYTF | TGTGCCAGCTCACCAGGGCGACAGAACTATGGCTACACCTTC
TRBD2 | TRBJ2-1 | - | TRBV4-1 | CASSPPSGGASYNEQFF | TGCGCCAGCAGCCCCCCGAGCGGGGGGGCTTCCTACAATGAGCAGTTCTTC
- | TRBJ2-1 | - | TRBV30 | CAWSALGEGGKDEQFF | TGTGCCTGGAGTGCCCTAGGCGAAGGAGGGAAAGATGAGCAGTTCTTC
- | TRBJ2-3 | - | TRBV4-1 | CASSLRSVGQTSTDTQYF | TGCGCCAGCAGCCTAAGGAGCGTAGGACAGACTAGCACAGATACGCAGTATTTT
- | TRBJ1-2 | - | TRBV30 | CAWGEAGTSTF | TGTGCCTGGGGCGAAGCCGGGACTTCGACCTTC
- | TRBJ2-3 | - | TRBV19 | CASLGASAPSTDTQYF | TGTGCCAGCCTAGGGGCTAGCGCGCCTAGCACAGATACGCAGTATTTT
- | TRBJ1-3 | - | TRBV6-1 | CASSAGEASGNTIYF | TGTGCCAGCAGTGCGGGGGAGGCCTCTGGAAACACCATATATTTT
- | TRBJ1-2 | - | TRBV30 | CASQGAAMFYGYTF | TGTGCCTCCCAAGGGGCGGCCATGTTCTATGGCTACACCTTC
TRBD1 | TRBJ2-7 | - | TRBV7-9 | CASSPGQGGYEQYF | TGTGCCAGCAGCCCGGGACAGGGAGGCTACGAGCAGTACTTC
- | TRBJ1-1 | - | TRBV4-1 | CASSQDNQLRDTEAFF | TGCGCCAGCAGCCAAGATAACCAATTGAGGGACACTGAAGCTTTCTTT
- | TRBJ2-2 | - | TRBV5-1 | CASSLGTKGPGELFF | TGCGCCAGCAGCTTAGGGACGAAGGGACCCGGGGAGCTGTTTTTT
- | TRBJ2-7 | - | TRBV19 | CASSRDTAYEQYF | TGTGCCAGTAGTCGGGACACCGCCTACGAGCAGTACTTC
TRBD1 | TRBJ2-3 | - | TRBV2 | CASKGGQTPSTDTQYF | TGTGCCAGCAAAGGGGGCCAGACTCCCAGCACAGATACGCAGTATTTT
- | TRBJ1-1 | - | TRBV12-5 | CASGLPRENTEAFF | TGTGCTAGTGGTTTACCCAGGGAGAACACTGAAGCTTTCTTT
- | TRBJ2-1 | - | TRBV5-1 | CASSEQDNEQFF | TGCGCCAGCAGCGAACAGGATAATGAGCAGTTCTTC
- | TRBJ2-5 | - | TRBV19 | CASSIGNMGETQYF | TGTGCCAGTAGTATAGGTAACATGGGGGAGACCCAGTACTTC
- | TRBJ1-1 | - | TRBV9 | CASSSLVWGANTEAFF | TGTGCCAGCAGCTCTCTGGTTTGGGGGGCAAACACTGAAGCTTTCTTT
- | TRBJ1-2 | - | TRBV5-5 | CASSLVPTGGGYTF | TGTGCCAGCAGCTTGGTTCCAACTGGCGGAGGCTACACCTTC